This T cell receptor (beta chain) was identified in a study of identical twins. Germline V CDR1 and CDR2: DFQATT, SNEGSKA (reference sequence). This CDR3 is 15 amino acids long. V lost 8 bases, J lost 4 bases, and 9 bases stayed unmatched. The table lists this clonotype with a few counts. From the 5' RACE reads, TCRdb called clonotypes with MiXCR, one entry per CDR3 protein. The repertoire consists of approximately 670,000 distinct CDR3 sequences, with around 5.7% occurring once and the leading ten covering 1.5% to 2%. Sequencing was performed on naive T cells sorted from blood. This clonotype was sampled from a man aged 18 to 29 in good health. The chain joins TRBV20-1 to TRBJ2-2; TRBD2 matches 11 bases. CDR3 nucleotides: TGCAGTTCAAAACTGCTAGCGGGAGGCACCGGGGAGCTGTTTTTT. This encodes CSSKLLAGGTGELFF.